Listed below are T cell receptor beta chains from one sample, sequenced in a study of shared clonotypes between healthy human individuals. Profiling relied on immunoSEQ multiplex PCR, and the TCRdb table lists in-frame clones only, not all of them. The table lists about 380,000 clones, 96% of them singletons. Sample: memory CD8+ T cells sorted from blood. Every receptor here comes from a man aged 25 to 40 in good health. Each CDR3 is given with its conserved first and last residue. D genes are given only for firm matches. Size tells how often a clone was seen (once, few, many) or the class of an expanded clone, and some rows leave it out.

d_call	clone_size	j_call	v_call	cdr3_nt	cdr3_aa
.	once	TRBJ2-3	TRBV28	TGTGCCAGCTCCCCTTACAGGGCGGGCACAGATACGCAGTATTTT	CASSPYRAGTDTQYF
.	.	TRBJ1-5	TRBV11-2	TGTGCCAGCAGCTTAGACAGGGGCAATCAGCCCCAGCATTTT	CASSLDRGNQPQHF
.	.	TRBJ2-1	TRBV7-9	TGTGCCAGCAGCTCCACCAGGGGCGCCTACAATGAGCAGTTCTTC	CASSSTRGAYNEQFF
TRBD2	.	TRBJ2-3	TRBV13	TGTGCCAGCAGCCCAGGATGGGGACTAGCGGGTACAGATACGCAGTATTTT	CASSPGWGLAGTDTQYF
.	.	TRBJ1-1	TRBV7-9	TGTGCCAGCAGGCCCGGGACGGTGAACACTGAAGCTTTCTTT	CASRPGTVNTEAFF
.	.	TRBJ2-7	TRBV6-1	TGTGCCAGCAGTGACAAGTACGAGCAGTACTTC	CASSDKYEQYF
TRBD2	.	TRBJ2-1	TRBV6-5	TGTGCCAGCAAACCAGCGGGAAACTCCTACAATGAGCAGTTCTTC	CASKPAGNSYNEQFF
TRBD2	.	TRBJ2-1	TRBV28	TGTGCCAGCAGTTTTCCGGGGAGGGCCAATGAGCAGTTCTTC	CASSFPGRANEQFF
.	.	TRBJ1-1	TRBV27	TGTGCCAGCAGTTCACAGGGAAGGGGGAACACTGAAGCTTTCTTT	CASSSQGRGNTEAFF
TRBD1	once	TRBJ1-2	TRBV5-1	TGCGCCAGCAGCGCTCCGGGACAGGGGCCCTATGGCTACACCTTC	CASSAPGQGPYGYTF
.	.	TRBJ2-5	TRBV5-1	TGCGCCAGCAGCTCGGGAACACAAGAGACCCAGTACTTC	CASSSGTQETQYF
.	.	TRBJ1-1	TRBV6-4	TGTGCCAGCGGACCAAAACACACTGAAGCTTTCTTT	CASGPKHTEAFF
TRBD1	once	TRBJ2-7	TRBV5-5	TGTGCCAGCAGCTTGGGTGCGGACAGGAGACTCTACGAGCAGTACTTC	CASSLGADRRLYEQYF
.	.	TRBJ1-2	TRBV7-8	TGTGCCAGCAGCTTAGCAGGGCACTATGGCTACACCTTC	CASSLAGHYGYTF
.	.	TRBJ2-1	TRBV4-1	TGCGCCAGCAGCCCCTACGGACTCATCAATGAGCAGTTCTTC	CASSPYGLINEQFF